This TCR delta chain comes out of a study of gamma-delta chains in newborns, infants, children. Study at large: Microbial exposure reportedly drives polyclonal innate γδ T cell expansion after birth.

TCRdb reprocessed the reads using CATT. The table has 4,600 or so delta-chain clones, about 3% seen once; the top ten hold about 11%. This clone counts as large (0.1 to 1%). Distinct nucleotide sequences in the sample also encode this CDR3. Germline V gene data show CDR1 as GEAIGNYY and CDR2 as EKD. The CDR3 sequence is 19 residues long. V lost 0 bases and J lost 0; bases outside the gene matches: 4. This clonotype was sampled from a child who was a newborn, infant or young child, either healthy, febrile or measles-vaccinated (not recorded which). Sequencing input: blood. This rearrangement joins TRDV2 to TRDJ3, with TRDD3 identical over 10 bases. As DNA, the CDR3 is TGTGCCTGTGACACCGTTCTGGGGGATAGCTCCTGGGACACCCGACAGATGTTTTTC. It is translated as CACDTVLGDSSWDTRQMFF.